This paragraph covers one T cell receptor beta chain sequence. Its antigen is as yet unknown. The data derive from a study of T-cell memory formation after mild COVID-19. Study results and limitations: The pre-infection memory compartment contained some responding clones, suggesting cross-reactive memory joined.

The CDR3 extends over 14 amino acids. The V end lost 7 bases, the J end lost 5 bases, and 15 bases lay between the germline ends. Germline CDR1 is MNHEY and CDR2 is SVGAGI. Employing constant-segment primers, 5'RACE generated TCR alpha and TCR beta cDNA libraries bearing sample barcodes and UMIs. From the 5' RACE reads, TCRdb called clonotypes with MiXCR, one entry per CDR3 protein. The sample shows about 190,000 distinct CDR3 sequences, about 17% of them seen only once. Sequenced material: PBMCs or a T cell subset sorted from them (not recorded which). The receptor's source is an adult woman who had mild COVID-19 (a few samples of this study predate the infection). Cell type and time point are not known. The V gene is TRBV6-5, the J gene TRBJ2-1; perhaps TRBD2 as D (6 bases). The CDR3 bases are TGTGCCAGCACCCCCCCCGGGAGAGACAATGAGCAGTTCTTC. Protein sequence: CASTPPGRDNEQFF.